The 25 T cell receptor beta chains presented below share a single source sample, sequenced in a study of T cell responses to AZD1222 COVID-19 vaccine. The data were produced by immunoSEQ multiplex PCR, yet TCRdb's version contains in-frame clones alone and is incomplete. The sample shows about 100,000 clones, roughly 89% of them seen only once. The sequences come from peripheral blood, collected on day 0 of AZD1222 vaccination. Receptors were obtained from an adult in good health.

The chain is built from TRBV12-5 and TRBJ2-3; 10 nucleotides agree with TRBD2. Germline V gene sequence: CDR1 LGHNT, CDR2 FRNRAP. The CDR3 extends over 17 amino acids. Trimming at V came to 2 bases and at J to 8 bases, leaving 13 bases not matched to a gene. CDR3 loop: CASGLLSTSGVGGTQYF. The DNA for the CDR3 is TGTGCTAGTGGTTTGCTTAGTACTAGCGGGGTTGGGGGTACGCAGTATTTT. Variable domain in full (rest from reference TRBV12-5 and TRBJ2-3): DARVTQTPRHKVTEMGQEVTMRCQPILGHNTVFWYRQTMMQGLELLAYFRNRAPLDDSGMPKDRFSAEMPDATLATLKIQPSEPRDSAVYFCASGLLSTSGVGGTQYFGPGTRLTVL.

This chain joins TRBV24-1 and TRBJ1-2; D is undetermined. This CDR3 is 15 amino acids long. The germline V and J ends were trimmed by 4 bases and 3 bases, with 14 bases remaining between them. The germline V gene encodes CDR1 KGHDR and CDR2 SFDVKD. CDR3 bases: TGTGCCACCAGTGACCCTACCCGAATCGACTATGGCTACACCTTC. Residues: CATSDPTRIDYGYTF.

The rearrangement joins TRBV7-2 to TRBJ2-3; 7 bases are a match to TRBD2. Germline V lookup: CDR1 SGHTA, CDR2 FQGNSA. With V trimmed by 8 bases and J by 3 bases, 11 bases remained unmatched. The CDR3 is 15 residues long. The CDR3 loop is CASGEGGPKTDTQYF. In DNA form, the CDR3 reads TGTGCCAGCGGGGAGGGAGGGCCTAAAACAGATACGCAGTATTTT.

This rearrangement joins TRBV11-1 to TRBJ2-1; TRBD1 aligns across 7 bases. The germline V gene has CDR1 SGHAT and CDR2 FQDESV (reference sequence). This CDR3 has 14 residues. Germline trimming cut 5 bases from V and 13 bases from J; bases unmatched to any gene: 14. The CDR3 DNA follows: TGTGCCAGCAGCCTGGACCGGACAGGTCCCATTCAGTTCTTC. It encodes CASSLDRTGPIQFF.

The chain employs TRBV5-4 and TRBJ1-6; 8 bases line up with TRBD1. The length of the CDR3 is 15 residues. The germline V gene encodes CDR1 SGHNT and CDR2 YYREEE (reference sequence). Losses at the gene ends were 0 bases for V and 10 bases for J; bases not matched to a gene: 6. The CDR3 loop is CASSLGQGSRSPLHF. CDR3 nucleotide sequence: TGTGCCAGCAGCTTGGGACAGGGGAGTAGATCACCCCTCCACTTT.

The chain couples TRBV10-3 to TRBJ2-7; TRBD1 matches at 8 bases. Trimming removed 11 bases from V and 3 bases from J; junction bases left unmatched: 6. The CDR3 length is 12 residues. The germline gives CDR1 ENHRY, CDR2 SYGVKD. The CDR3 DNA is TGTGCCGCCGGGACAGGTAACTACGAGCAGTACTTC. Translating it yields CAAGTGNYEQYF.

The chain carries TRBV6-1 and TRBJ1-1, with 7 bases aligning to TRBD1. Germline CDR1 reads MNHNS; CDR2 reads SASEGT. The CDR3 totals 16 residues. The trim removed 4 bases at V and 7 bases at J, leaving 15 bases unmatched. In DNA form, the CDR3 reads TGTGCCAGCAGTGGGTGGTATAGTGGGGACAGCCTTGAAGCTTTCTTT. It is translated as CASSGWYSGDSLEAFF.

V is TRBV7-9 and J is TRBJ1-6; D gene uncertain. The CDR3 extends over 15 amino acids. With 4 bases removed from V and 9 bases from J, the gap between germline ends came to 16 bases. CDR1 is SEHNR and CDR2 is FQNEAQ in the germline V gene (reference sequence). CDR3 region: CASSSLGRRVSPLHF. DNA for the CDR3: TGTGCCAGCAGCTCGTTGGGTAGGAGGGTTTCACCCCTCCACTTT.

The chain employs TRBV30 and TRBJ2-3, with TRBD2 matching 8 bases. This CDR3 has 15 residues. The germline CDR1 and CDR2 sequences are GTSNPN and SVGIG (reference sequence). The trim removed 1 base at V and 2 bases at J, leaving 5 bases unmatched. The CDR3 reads CAWSGIAGITDTQYF. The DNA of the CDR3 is TGTGCCTGGAGTGGCATAGCGGGAATCACAGATACGCAGTATTTT.

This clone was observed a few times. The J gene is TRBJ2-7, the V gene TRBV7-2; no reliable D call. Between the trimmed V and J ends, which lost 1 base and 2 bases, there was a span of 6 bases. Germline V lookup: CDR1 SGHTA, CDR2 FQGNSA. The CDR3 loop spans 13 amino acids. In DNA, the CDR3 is TGTGCCAGCAGCTTAGGTAGGGCCTACGAGCAGTACTTC. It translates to CASSLGRAYEQYF.

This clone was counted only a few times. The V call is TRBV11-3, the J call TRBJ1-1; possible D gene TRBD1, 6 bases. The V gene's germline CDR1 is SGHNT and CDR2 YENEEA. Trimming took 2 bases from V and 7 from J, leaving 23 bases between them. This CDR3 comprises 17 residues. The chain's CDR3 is CASSLPSWAGALNEAFF. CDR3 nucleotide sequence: TGTGCCAGCAGCTTACCTTCTTGGGCAGGGGCCCTTAATGAAGCTTTCTTT. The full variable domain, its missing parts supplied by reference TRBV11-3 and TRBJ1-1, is EAGVVQSPRYKIIEKKQPVAFWCNPISGHNTLYWYLQNLGQGPELLIRYENEEAVDDSQLPKDRFSAERLKGVDSTLKIQPAELGDSAVYLCASSLPSWAGALNEAFFGQGTRLTVV.

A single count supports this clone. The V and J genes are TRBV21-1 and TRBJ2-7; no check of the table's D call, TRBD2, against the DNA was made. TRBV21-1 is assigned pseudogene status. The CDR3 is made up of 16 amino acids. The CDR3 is CASSKVNSGSSYEQYF. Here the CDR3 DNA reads TGTGCCAGCAGCAAAGTGAATAGCGGTAGCTCCTACGAGCAGTACTTC.

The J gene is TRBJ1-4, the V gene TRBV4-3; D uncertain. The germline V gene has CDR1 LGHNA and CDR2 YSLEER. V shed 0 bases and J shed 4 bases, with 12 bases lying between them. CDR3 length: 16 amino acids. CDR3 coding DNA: TGCGCCAGCAGCCAAGATTCAGCGGTCCTTAATGAAAAACTGTTTTTT. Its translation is CASSQDSAVLNEKLFF.

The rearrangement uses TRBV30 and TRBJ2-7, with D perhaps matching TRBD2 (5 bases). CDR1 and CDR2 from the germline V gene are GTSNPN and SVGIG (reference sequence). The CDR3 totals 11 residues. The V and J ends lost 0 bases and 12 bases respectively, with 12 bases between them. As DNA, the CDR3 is TGTGCCTGGAGTGTAGAGAGGGCAGCGTACTTC. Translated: CAWSVERAAYF.

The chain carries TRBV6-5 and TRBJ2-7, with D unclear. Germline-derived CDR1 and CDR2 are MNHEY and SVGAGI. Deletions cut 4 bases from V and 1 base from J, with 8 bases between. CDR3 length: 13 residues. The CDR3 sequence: CASSSGQSYEQYF. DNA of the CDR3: TGTGCCAGCAGTTCTGGGCAGTCCTACGAGCAGTACTTC.

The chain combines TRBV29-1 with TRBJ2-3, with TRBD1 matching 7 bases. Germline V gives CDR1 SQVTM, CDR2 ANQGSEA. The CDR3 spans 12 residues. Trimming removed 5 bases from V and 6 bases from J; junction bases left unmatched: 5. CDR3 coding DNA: TGCAGCGTTTCTGACAGGGTTGATACGCAGTATTTT. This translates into CSVSDRVDTQYF.

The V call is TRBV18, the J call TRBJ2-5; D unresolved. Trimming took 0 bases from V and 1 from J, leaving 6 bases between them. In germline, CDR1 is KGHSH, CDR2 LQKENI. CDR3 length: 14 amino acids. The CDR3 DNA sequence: TGTGCCAGCTCACCACCGTCGCCCCAAGAGACCCAGTACTTC. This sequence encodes CASSPPSPQETQYF. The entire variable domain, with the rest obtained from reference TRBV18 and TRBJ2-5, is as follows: NAGVMQNPRHLVRRRGQEARLRCSPMKGHSHVYWYRQLPEEGLKFMVYLQKENIIDESGMPKERFSAEFPKEGPSILRIQQVVRGDSAAYFCASSPPSPQETQYFGPGTRLLVL.

DNA of the CDR3: TGTGCCAGCAGCTTAGGTGGGACAGTTCAAGAGACCCAGTACTTC. It codes for CASSLGGTVQETQYF. This chain uses TRBV13 with TRBJ2-5; TRBD1 matches at 7 bases. V was clipped by 0 bases and J by 2 bases; unmatched bases: 3. There are 15 residues in the CDR3. Germline V CDR1 and CDR2: PRHDT, FYEKMQ (reference sequence).

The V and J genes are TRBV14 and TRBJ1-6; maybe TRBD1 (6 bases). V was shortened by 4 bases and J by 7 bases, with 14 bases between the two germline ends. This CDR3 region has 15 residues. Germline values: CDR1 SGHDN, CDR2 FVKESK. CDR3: CASSPQLRGNSPLHF. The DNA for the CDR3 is TGTGCCAGCAGCCCCCAACTCAGGGGCAATTCACCCCTCCACTTT. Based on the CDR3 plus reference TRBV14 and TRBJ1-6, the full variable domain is EAGVTQFPSHSVIEKGQTVTLRCDPISGHDNLYWYRRVMGKEIKFLLHFVKESKQDESGMPNNRFLAERTGGTYSTLKVQPAELEDSGVYFCASSPQLRGNSPLHFGNGTRLTVT.

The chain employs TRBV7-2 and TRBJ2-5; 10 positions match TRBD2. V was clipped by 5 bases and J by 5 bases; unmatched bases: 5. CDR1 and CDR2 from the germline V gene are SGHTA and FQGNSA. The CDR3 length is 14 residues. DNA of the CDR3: TGTGCCAGCAGCCCTAGCGGGAGCGGGGAGACCCAGTACTTC. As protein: CASSPSGSGETQYF. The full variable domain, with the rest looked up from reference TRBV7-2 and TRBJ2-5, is GAGVSQSPSNKVTEKGKDVELRCDPISGHTALYWYRQSLGQGLEFLIYFQGNSAPDKSGLPSDRFSAERTGGSVSTLTIQRTQQEDSAVYLCASSPSGSGETQYFGPGTRLLVL.

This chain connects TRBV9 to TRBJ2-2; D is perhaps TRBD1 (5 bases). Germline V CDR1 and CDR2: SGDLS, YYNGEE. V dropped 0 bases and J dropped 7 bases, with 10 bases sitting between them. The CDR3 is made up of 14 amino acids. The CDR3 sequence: CASSVVGQGGELFF. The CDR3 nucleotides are TGTGCCAGCAGCGTAGTAGGGCAGGGCGGGGAGCTGTTTTTT. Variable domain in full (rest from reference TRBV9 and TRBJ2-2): DSGVTQTPKHLITATGQRVTLRCSPRSGDLSVYWYQQSLDQGLQFLIQYYNGEERAKGNILERFSAQQFPDLHSELNLSSLELGDSALYFCASSVVGQGGELFFGEGSRLTVL.

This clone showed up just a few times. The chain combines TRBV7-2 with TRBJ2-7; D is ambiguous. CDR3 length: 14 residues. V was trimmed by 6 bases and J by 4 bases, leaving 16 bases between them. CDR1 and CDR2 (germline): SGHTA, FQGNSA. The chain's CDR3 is CASRFPTVGYEQYF. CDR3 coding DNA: TGTGCCAGCAGGTTCCCGACGGTCGGGTACGAGCAGTACTTC. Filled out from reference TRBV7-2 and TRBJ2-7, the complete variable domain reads GAGVSQSPSNKVTEKGKDVELRCDPISGHTALYWYRQSLGQGLEFLIYFQGNSAPDKSGLPSDRFSAERTGGSVSTLTIQRTQQEDSAVYLCASRFPTVGYEQYFGPGTRLTVT.

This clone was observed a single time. In DNA, the CDR3 is TGTGCCTGGAGTGTTGGAACCTCCCTCCACTTT. Protein sequence: CAWSVGTSLHF. The chain carries TRBV30 and TRBJ1-6; no clear D. Germline lookup yields CDR1 GTSNPN and CDR2 SVGIG (reference sequence). The CDR3 loop spans 11 amino acids. The ends were cut back, 0 bases at V and 14 bases at J, with 8 bases in the middle.

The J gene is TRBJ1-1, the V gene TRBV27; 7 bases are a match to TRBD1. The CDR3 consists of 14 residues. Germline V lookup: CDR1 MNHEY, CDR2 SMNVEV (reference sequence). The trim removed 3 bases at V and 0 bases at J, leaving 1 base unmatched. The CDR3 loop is CASSLDRMNTEAFF. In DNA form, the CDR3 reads TGTGCCAGCAGTTTGGACAGGATGAACACTGAAGCTTTCTTT.

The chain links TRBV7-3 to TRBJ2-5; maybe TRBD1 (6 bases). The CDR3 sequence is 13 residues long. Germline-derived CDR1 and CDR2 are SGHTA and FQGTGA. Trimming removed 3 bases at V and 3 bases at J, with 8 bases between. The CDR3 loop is CASSFNREETQYF. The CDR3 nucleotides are TGTGCCAGCAGCTTCAACAGGGAAGAGACCCAGTACTTC. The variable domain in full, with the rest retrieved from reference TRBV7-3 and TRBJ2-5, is GAGVSQTPSNKVTEKGKYVELRCDPISGHTALYWYRQSLGQGPEFLIYFQGTGAADDSGLPNDRFFAVRPEGSVSTLKIQRTERGDSAVYLCASSFNREETQYFGPGTRLLVL.